These 16 T cell receptor beta chains share one sample of origin, sequenced in a study of T cell responses to AZD1222 COVID-19 vaccine. The assay was immunoSEQ multiplex PCR, and TCRdb's table has in-frame clones only and misses some. The repertoire holds more than 110,000 clones, 92% seen once, with about 3.7% in the top ten. The source was peripheral blood, collected on day 0 of AZD1222 vaccination. The source of these receptors is an adult in good health.

This chain links TRBV6-6 with TRBJ1-6; a possible D gene is TRBD1 (5 bases). V lost 2 bases, J lost 10 bases, and 15 bases lay in between. This CDR3 is 15 amino acids long. Germline V gene lookup returns CDR1 MNHNY and CDR2 SVGAGI (reference sequence). The CDR3 loop is CASSYDGASGSPLHF. In DNA, the CDR3 is TGTGCCAGCAGTTACGATGGGGCCAGTGGGTCACCCCTCCACTTT.

The V call is TRBV11-3, the J call TRBJ2-1; TRBD2 is a possible D gene (5 bases). Germline V lookup: CDR1 SGHNT, CDR2 YENEEA. Trimming stripped 1 base from V and 0 bases from J, with 7 bases between. The CDR3 totals 15 residues. CDR3 loop: CASSLGGLSYNEQFF. The DNA for the CDR3 is TGTGCCAGCAGCTTAGGCGGGCTCTCCTACAATGAGCAGTTCTTC.

The chain carries TRBV19 and TRBJ1-5; the match to TRBD1 covers 9 bases. V gave up 2 bases and J gave up 5 bases; unmatched junction bases: 7. The CDR3 is 16 residues long. The germline gives CDR1 LNHDA, CDR2 SQIVND (reference sequence). For the CDR3, the DNA is TGTGCCAGTAGTATAACCGGGACAGGGAGATATCAGCCCCAGCATTTT. Amino acids: CASSITGTGRYQPQHF. Full variable domain (remainder filled in from reference TRBV19 and TRBJ1-5): DGGITQSPKYLFRKEGQNVTLSCEQNLNHDAMYWYRQDPGQGLRLIYYSQIVNDFQKGDIAEGYSVSREKKESFPLTVTSAQKNPTAFYLCASSITGTGRYQPQHFGDGTRLSIL.

The V call is TRBV6-2 or TRBV6-3, the J call TRBJ2-7, with 8 bases identical to TRBD2. The ends lost 0 bases at V and 0 bases at J; junction bases unmatched: 4. CDR1 MNHEY and CDR2 SVGEGT come from the germline V gene. The CDR3 covers 16 residues. The CDR3 reads CASSYSPSGLSYEQYF. In DNA, the CDR3 is TGTGCCAGCAGTTACTCCCCTAGCGGGCTCTCCTACGAGCAGTACTTC.

The gene calls are TRBV7-2 and TRBJ1-2; 11 bases map to TRBD1. Germline-derived CDR1 and CDR2 are SGHTA and FQGNSA. The junction had 9 bases not matched to a gene; V was cut back by 5 bases and J by 4 bases. CDR3 length equals 16 residues. CDR3 region: CASSPGGTGGGYGYTF. The CDR3 DNA follows: TGTGCCAGCAGCCCAGGTGGGACAGGGGGTGGCTATGGCTACACCTTC. Supplemented by reference TRBV7-2 and TRBJ1-2, the full variable domain reads GAGVSQSPSNKVTEKGKDVELRCDPISGHTALYWYRQSLGQGLEFLIYFQGNSAPDKSGLPSDRFSAERTGGSVSTLTIQRTQQEDSAVYLCASSPGGTGGGYGYTFGSGTRLTVV.

This clone was picked up one time. The chain combines TRBV4-3 with TRBJ2-7; D might be TRBD1 (6 bases). V was cut by 2 bases and J by 0 bases, with 11 bases left in between. Germline assignment: CDR1 LGHNA and CDR2 YSLEER. CDR3 size: 15 residues. CDR3 region: CASSQSQGSSYEQYF. The CDR3, as DNA: TGCGCCAGCAGCCAATCCCAGGGGAGCTCCTACGAGCAGTACTTC.

This sequence joins TRBV19 and TRBJ1-5; possibly TRBD1 for D (5 bases). CDR1 and CDR2 (germline): LNHDA, SQIVND (reference sequence). V lost 3 bases, J lost 7 bases, and 13 bases lay in between. The CDR3 runs 14 residues. CDR3 amino acids: CASSIAAGGQPQHF. CDR3 in DNA: TGTGCCAGTAGTATCGCCGCTGGGGGGCAGCCCCAGCATTTT.

The chain employs TRBV18 and TRBJ2-7; D is uncertain. The V gene's germline CDR1 is KGHSH and CDR2 LQKENI. V shed 3 bases and J shed 3 bases, with 12 bases lying between them. This CDR3 comprises 14 residues. CDR3 sequence (DNA): TGTGCCAGCTCACCGTCGATCCCCCTCTACGAGCAGTACTTC. The encoded protein is CASSPSIPLYEQYF.

The chain carries TRBV9 and TRBJ2-7; D not certain. The CDR3 spans 15 residues. CDR1 SGDLS and CDR2 YYNGEE come from the germline V gene. The V end lost 4 bases, the J end lost 2 bases, and 16 bases lay between the germline ends. The CDR3 region is CASSIGVSVAYEQYF. The CDR3 coding sequence is TGTGCCAGCAGCATAGGAGTGAGCGTGGCCTACGAGCAGTACTTC. The variable domain in full, completed from reference TRBV9 and TRBJ2-7, reads DSGVTQTPKHLITATGQRVTLRCSPRSGDLSVYWYQQSLDQGLQFLIQYYNGEERAKGNILERFSAQQFPDLHSELNLSSLELGDSALYFCASSIGVSVAYEQYFGPGTRLTVT.

This chain joins TRBV19 and TRBJ1-4; D remains unclear. The CDR3 extends over 14 amino acids. CDR1 and CDR2 (germline): LNHDA, SQIVND (reference sequence). Trimming shortened V by 5 bases and J by 15 bases, and 22 bases separated the two germline ends. The CDR3 coding sequence is TGTGCCAGTAGTCCTCGCCAAACGAGGCGGACGGTGTTTTTT. Translation gives CASSPRQTRRTVFF. The complete variable domain, with remaining parts taken from reference TRBV19 and TRBJ1-4, reads DGGITQSPKYLFRKEGQNVTLSCEQNLNHDAMYWYRQDPGQGLRLIYYSQIVNDFQKGDIAEGYSVSREKKESFPLTVTSAQKNPTAFYLCASSPRQTRRTVFFGSGTQLSVL.

The J gene is TRBJ2-2, the V gene TRBV27; weak D call: TRBD2 (5 bases). CDR3 length equals 15 residues. Per germline, CDR1 MNHEY and CDR2 SMNVEV (reference sequence). V shed 5 bases and J shed 0 bases, with 10 bases lying between them. As DNA, the CDR3 is TGTGCCAGCAGTCGGAGGAGCGCGAACACCGGGGAGCTGTTTTTT. Translation gives CASSRRSANTGELFF.

This chain connects TRBV19 to TRBJ1-1, with 7 bases identical to TRBD1. With 3 bases clipped from V and 2 bases from J, the junction kept 3 bases outside the gene matches. The CDR3 has 14 amino acids. Germline assignment: CDR1 LNHDA and CDR2 SQIVND (reference sequence). The CDR3 DNA reads TGTGCCAGTAGTATTACAGGGGCTAACACTGAAGCTTTCTTT. Its protein is CASSITGANTEAFF.

CDR3 protein: CASSRRTGGDEQYF. The CDR3 DNA follows: TGTGCCAGCAGCCGGCGGACAGGGGGCGACGAGCAGTACTTC. The V gene is TRBV6-2 or TRBV6-3, the J gene TRBJ2-7; 11 bases are a match to TRBD1. In germline, CDR1 is MNHEY, CDR2 SVGEGT. This CDR3 spans 14 amino acids. Trimming took 6 bases from V and 5 from J; bases not matched to a gene: 6.

The chain links TRBV7-8 to TRBJ2-6; 9 nucleotides line up with TRBD1. J was trimmed by 4 bases and V by 4 bases; bases with no gene match: 8. Germline assignment: CDR1 SGHVS and CDR2 FQNEAQ. This CDR3 has 17 amino acids. The CDR3 DNA follows: TGTGCCAGCAGCTCCGGGACAGGGTGGTCCGGGGCCAACGTCCTGACTTTC. This sequence encodes CASSSGTGWSGANVLTF. The variable domain in full, with the rest retrieved from reference TRBV7-8 and TRBJ2-6, is GAGVSQSPRYKVAKRGQDVALRCDPISGHVSLFWYQQALGQGPEFLTYFQNEAQLDKSGLPSDRFFAERPEGSVSTLKIQRTQQEDSAVYLCASSSGTGWSGANVLTFGAGSRLTVL.

The chain couples TRBV27 to TRBJ2-7, with D uncertain. CDR3 length equals 16 residues. Germline V gives CDR1 MNHEY, CDR2 SMNVEV (reference sequence). Trimming pared 2 bases from V and 6 bases from J, leaving 20 bases between. The CDR3 DNA reads as TGTGCCAGCAGTTTAACACTAAAAGGGTCTCGTGGCGAGCAGTACTTC. Translated, it gives CASSLTLKGSRGEQYF.

The chain links TRBV2 to TRBJ2-7, with TRBD1 matching over 9 bases. Germline V gives CDR1 SNHLY, CDR2 FYNNEI. The J segment lost 5 bases and the V segment lost 4 bases, leaving 6 bases of the junction unmatched. CDR3 length: 14 amino acids. DNA of the CDR3: TGTGCCAGCAGTGGGCCGGGACAGGGCCACGAGCAGTACTTC. Translation: CASSGPGQGHEQYF.